This T cell receptor (beta chain) is drawn from a study of T cells in localized non-small cell lung cancer. The study, taken as a whole, reports: Detection in adjacent lung was observed for a median around 55 of the top 100 tumor clones. Heterogeneity remains possible because sequencing was limited to only one tumor region.

Concerning this clone: The antigen remains undetermined.

CDR1 SGHVS and CDR2 FNYEAQ come from the germline V gene. The J segment lost 0 bases and the V segment lost 11 bases, leaving 16 bases of the junction unmatched. The CDR3 runs 18 residues. TCRdb's copy holds only in-frame clones and misses some; the assay was immunoSEQ multiplex PCR. The sample holds about 40,000 clones, roughly 86% seen once. This chain links TRBV7-6 with TRBJ2-2; 9 bases are shared with TRBD2. This receptor was obtained from a man aged 18 to 55 with stage I lung adenocarcinoma. The material was peripheral blood, obtained before any cancer treatment. The CDR3 DNA sequence: TGTGCCCCGCTGGCGGGGGCTAGCGGGGCGCCGAACACCGGGGAGCTGTTTTTT. Protein sequence: CAPLAGASGAPNTGELFF.